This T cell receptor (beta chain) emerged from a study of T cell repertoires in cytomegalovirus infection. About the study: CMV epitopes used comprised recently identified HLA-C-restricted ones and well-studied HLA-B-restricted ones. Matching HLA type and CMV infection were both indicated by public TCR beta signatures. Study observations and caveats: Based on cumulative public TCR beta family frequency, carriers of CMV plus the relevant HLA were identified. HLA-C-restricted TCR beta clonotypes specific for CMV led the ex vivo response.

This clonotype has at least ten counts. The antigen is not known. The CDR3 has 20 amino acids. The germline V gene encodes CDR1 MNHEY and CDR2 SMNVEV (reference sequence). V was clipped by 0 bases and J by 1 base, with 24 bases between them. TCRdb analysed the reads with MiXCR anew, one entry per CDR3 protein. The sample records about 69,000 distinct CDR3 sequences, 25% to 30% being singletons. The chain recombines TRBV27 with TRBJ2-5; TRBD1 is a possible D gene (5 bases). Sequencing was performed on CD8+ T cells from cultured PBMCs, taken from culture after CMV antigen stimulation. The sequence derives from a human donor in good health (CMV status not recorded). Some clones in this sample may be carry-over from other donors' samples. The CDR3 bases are TGTGCCAGCAGTTTATCGAATCCGCTCCCTTGGGGCAGCTTCCAAGAGACCCAGTACTTC. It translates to CASSLSNPLPWGSFQETQYF.